This entry concerns a single T cell receptor beta chain. The data were taken from a study of blood T cell repertoires in COVID-19. Study-level information: Samples representing acute and convalescent COVID-19 were sourced from the United States, Italy and Spain.

In the authors' methods: Cell counts per sample came from amplifying reference gene primers. Some clones are missing from TCRdb's copy, which holds only in-frame ones; the method was immunoSEQ multiplex PCR. V and J calls and clone size follow that table, whereas D and trimming were derived from the DNA. The top ten clones hold just over 5.5% of a sample with under 150,000 clones, approximately 89% of them seen once. With 3 bases clipped from V and 3 bases from J, the junction kept 2 bases outside the gene matches. The CDR3 is made up of 15 amino acids. In germline, CDR1 is LGHNA, CDR2 YSLEER. Sequenced input: peripheral blood. This receptor was identified in a woman aged 60 to 75 with COVID-19, enrolled during active disease. V usage is TRBV4-3 and J usage is TRBJ2-3, with TRBD2 matching over 11 bases. CDR3 DNA sequence: TGCGCCAGCAGCCAGGGACTAGCGGATACAGATACGCAGTATTTT. It translates to CASSQGLADTDTQYF.